Presented here are 17 T cell receptor beta chains from one specimen sequenced in a study of blood T cell repertoires in COVID-19. Assay: immunoSEQ multiplex PCR; the TCRdb copy retains only in-frame clones and omits some. The sample has over 150,000 clones, about 88% seen once. The specimen sequenced was peripheral blood. The receptors come from a man aged 45 to 65 with COVID-19, enrolled during active disease.

The chain is built from TRBV18 and TRBJ1-1, with D perhaps TRBD1 (5 bases). Trimming took off 0 bases at V and 4 bases at J, with 15 bases between the two ends. Germline assignment: CDR1 KGHSH and CDR2 LQKENI. The length of the CDR3 is 16 residues. The CDR3 bases are TGTGCCAGCTCACCACCCAGTTCGGGGGGGAGCACTGAAGCTTTCTTT. The encoded protein is CASSPPSSGGSTEAFF.

J is TRBJ2-5 and V is TRBV11-2, with 12 bases fitting TRBD2. V gave up 1 base and J gave up 6 bases; unmatched junction bases: 9. Germline CDR1 SGHAT, CDR2 FQNNGV. This CDR3 is 17 amino acids long. CDR3 bases: TGTGCCAGCAGCTTAGGGCCTCCGACTAGCGGGGGAAAGACCCAGTACTTC. It codes for CASSLGPPTSGGKTQYF. The full variable domain, completed using reference TRBV11-2 and TRBJ2-5, is EAGVAQSPRYKIIEKRQSVAFWCNPISGHATLYWYQQILGQGPKLLIQFQNNGVVDDSQLPKDRFSAERLKGVDSTLKIQPAKLEDSAVYLCASSLGPPTSGGKTQYFGPGTRLLVL.

This clone appeared once. J is TRBJ2-7 and V is TRBV2; the match to TRBD1 covers 7 bases. This CDR3 is 13 amino acids long. Losses at the gene ends were 6 bases for V and 10 bases for J; bases not matched to a gene: 12. Germline V gene sequence: CDR1 SNHLY, CDR2 FYNNEI. CDR3 nucleotides: TGTGCCAGCAGGCTGGGACAGTATGGGGATCAGTACTTC. Translated, it gives CASRLGQYGDQYF.

Only one count was recorded for this clone. The rearrangement uses TRBV5-4 and TRBJ2-4; 7 positions match TRBD1. With 4 bases clipped from V and 2 bases from J, the junction kept 6 bases outside the gene matches. The CDR3 sequence is 15 residues long. CDR1 is SGHNT, CDR2 YYREEE, per germline (reference sequence). CDR3 sequence (DNA): TGTGCCAGCAGCCCGGCAGGGGGATCCAAAAACATTCAGTACTTC. It specifies CASSPAGGSKNIQYF. Together with reference TRBV5-4 and TRBJ2-4, the CDR3 gives the full variable domain: ETGVTQSPTHLIKTRGQQVTLRCSSQSGHNTVSWYQQALGQGPQFIFQYYREEENGRGNFPPRFSGLQFPNYSSELNVNALELDDSALYLCASSPAGGSKNIQYFGAGTRLSVL.

The gene calls are TRBV4-1 and TRBJ2-2; unclear D gene. Trimming shortened V by 8 bases and J by 2 bases, and 12 bases separated the two germline ends. The CDR3 sequence is 14 residues long. Germline V lookup: CDR1 MGHRA, CDR2 YSYEKL. CDR3 residues: CASCGPDNTGELFF. The DNA of the CDR3 is TGCGCCAGCTGTGGCCCAGATAACACCGGGGAGCTGTTTTTT.

The chain recombines TRBV11-2 with TRBJ1-3; D might be TRBD1 (5 bases). The CDR3 loop spans 17 amino acids. Trimming took off 1 base at V and 0 bases at J, with 13 bases between the two ends. Per germline, CDR1 SGHAT and CDR2 FQNNGV. CDR3 nucleotide sequence: TGTGCCAGCAGCTTAGTAGGAGGGACCCCCTCTGGAAACACCATATATTTT. This encodes CASSLVGGTPSGNTIYF. The full variable domain, rest sourced from reference TRBV11-2 and TRBJ1-3, is EAGVAQSPRYKIIEKRQSVAFWCNPISGHATLYWYQQILGQGPKLLIQFQNNGVVDDSQLPKDRFSAERLKGVDSTLKIQPAKLEDSAVYLCASSLVGGTPSGNTIYFGEGSWLTVV.

This rearrangement joins TRBV6-4 to TRBJ2-1; 10 positions match TRBD1. CDR3 size: 16 residues. The germline gives CDR1 MRHNA, CDR2 SNTAGT. With V trimmed by 0 bases and J by 3 bases, 2 bases remained unmatched. The CDR3 DNA is TGTGCCAGCAGTGACTCTGGGACAGGGGACTACAATGAGCAGTTCTTC. Encoded protein: CASSDSGTGDYNEQFF.

V usage is TRBV7-3 and J usage is TRBJ2-1; 7 bases fit TRBD2. CDR3 length equals 16 residues. Germline CDR1 is SGHTA and CDR2 is FQGTGA. The J segment lost 0 bases and the V segment lost 1 base, leaving 3 bases of the junction unmatched. The CDR3 nucleotides are TGTGCCAGCAGCTTAATAGCTAGCGGCTCCTACAATGAGCAGTTCTTC. Translated, it gives CASSLIASGSYNEQFF.

The chain employs TRBV30 and TRBJ2-5, with 7 bases fitting TRBD2. The trim removed 1 base at V and 2 bases at J, leaving 7 bases unmatched. The CDR3 loop spans 15 amino acids. Per germline, CDR1 GTSNPN and CDR2 SVGIG (reference sequence). The CDR3 bases are TGTGCCTGGAGTGACAGAGCGGGGCCACAAGAGACCCAGTACTTC. This sequence encodes CAWSDRAGPQETQYF.

The V and J genes are TRBV19 and TRBJ2-1; the match to TRBD2 covers 11 bases. Unmatched junction bases numbered 6, after V lost 4 bases and J lost 7 bases. Germline V gene lookup returns CDR1 LNHDA and CDR2 SQIVND (reference sequence). The CDR3 covers 15 residues. In nucleotides, the CDR3 is TGTGCCAGTAGTACGACTAGCGGGATGATAAATGAGCAGTTCTTC. Translation: CASSTTSGMINEQFF. The full variable domain, with the rest looked up from reference TRBV19 and TRBJ2-1, is DGGITQSPKYLFRKEGQNVTLSCEQNLNHDAMYWYRQDPGQGLRLIYYSQIVNDFQKGDIAEGYSVSREKKESFPLTVTSAQKNPTAFYLCASSTTSGMINEQFFGPGTRLTVL.

The V gene is TRBV21-1, the J gene TRBJ2-5; the tabulated D call, TRBD1, remains unverified against the DNA. TRBV21-1 is a pseudogene segment. This CDR3 is built from 20 residues. Here the CDR3 reads CASSKEGKLRGQNIQETQYF. The CDR3 region has the DNA TGTGCCAGCAGCAAAGAAGGCAAGCTTAGGGGACAGAACATTCAAGAGACCCAGTACTTC.

The gene calls are TRBV19 and TRBJ1-4; the D is unclear. Trimming shortened V by 5 bases and J by 3 bases, and 13 bases separated the two germline ends. Germline lookup yields CDR1 LNHDA and CDR2 SQIVND (reference sequence). CDR3 size: 15 residues. For the CDR3, the DNA is TGTGCCAGTAGTGACCCAGTCGGGGCTAATGAAAAACTGTTTTTT. Translated, it gives CASSDPVGANEKLFF.

The chain combines TRBV29-1 with TRBJ2-3, with 9 bases aligning to TRBD2. Germline V gene data show CDR1 as SQVTM and CDR2 as ANQGSEA. The CDR3 extends over 15 amino acids. The junction had 7 bases not matched to a gene; V was cut back by 4 bases and J by 2 bases. In nucleotides, the CDR3 is TGCAGCGTTGGGGGGGCTAGCGGGATCACAGATACGCAGTATTTT. Protein product: CSVGGASGITDTQYF.

The rearrangement links TRBV3-1 (or the pseudogene TRBV3-2) to TRBJ1-5; D ambiguous. The CDR3 totals 18 residues. The V gene's germline CDR1 is LGHDT and CDR2 YNNKEL (reference sequence). Trimming pared 4 bases from V and 2 bases from J, leaving 21 bases between. CDR3 sequence: CASSPLRGWREGNQPQHF. CDR3 nucleotide sequence: TGTGCCAGCAGCCCCTTGCGTGGATGGAGGGAAGGCAATCAGCCCCAGCATTTT.

The V call is TRBV7-2, the J call TRBJ2-3; 11 positions agree with TRBD2. J lost 5 bases, V lost 1 base, and 2 bases had no gene match. The CDR3 consists of 15 residues. The V gene's germline CDR1 is SGHTA and CDR2 FQGNSA. CDR3 DNA: TGTGCCAGCAGCTTAGGACTAGCGGGGAAAGATACGCAGTATTTT. Its protein product is CASSLGLAGKDTQYF.

This chain connects TRBV4-1 to TRBJ1-6; TRBD1 matches 8 bases. Germline V CDR1 and CDR2: MGHRA, YSYEKL. There are 16 residues in the CDR3. V shed 1 base, J shed 4 bases, and the junction held 3 bases outside the gene matches. Here the CDR3 DNA reads TGCGCCAGCAGCCAAGTTGGGACAGGTTATAATTCACCCCTCCACTTT. Its protein is CASSQVGTGYNSPLHF.

The chain is built from TRBV19 and TRBJ2-3; unclear D gene. V lost 3 bases, J lost 6 bases, and 10 bases lay in between. Looked up from germline, CDR1 is LNHDA and CDR2 is SQIVND (reference sequence). CDR3 size: 13 residues. The CDR3: CASSMAPRDTQYF. The DNA of the CDR3 is TGTGCCAGTAGTATGGCCCCTCGTGATACGCAGTATTTT.